This T cell receptor beta chain was identified during a study of somatic mutations in cytotoxic T cells in rheumatoid arthritis. At the level of the study: Right after diagnosis, and before any treatment had started, patient peripheral blood (about 29 ml EDTA) was drawn. Study-level findings and limits: Neither rheumatoid arthritis patients nor age-matched healthy controls had significantly different CD8+ T-cell clonality from the other group. Of the expanded CD8+ clones, the antigen targets were not known. Per patient, the largest CD8+ clone was found to exceed 20% of CD8+ cells in about an eighth of the roughly 60 cases.

Data came from immunoSEQ multiplex PCR; TCRdb stores just in-frame clones and leaves some out. This sample has 9,500 to 13,000 clones, with 55% to 85% found just once. Notes on this clone: Its cognate antigen is unknown.

There are 15 residues in the CDR3. With 3 bases removed from V and 4 bases from J, the gap between germline ends came to 13 bases. Germline V CDR1 and CDR2: MNHEY, SMNVEV (reference sequence). The V and J genes are TRBV27 and TRBJ2-1; a weak D match, TRBD1 (7 bases). The origin of this receptor is an adult with rheumatoid arthritis. Sequencing used CD8+ T cells sorted from blood. The CDR3 spells CASSFQGGLYNEQFF. The CDR3 DNA reads as TGTGCCAGCAGTTTCCAGGGGGGCCTTTACAATGAGCAGTTCTTC.